A single TCR beta chain is shown here with its context. The sample originates from a study of T-cell reconstitution after alpha-beta-depleted transplantation in children. TCRbeta library preparation incorporated unique molecular identifiers. TCRdb ran MiXCR on the PCR reads and lists one entry per CDR3 protein. This table has hundreds of thousands of distinct CDR3 sequences, around a third appearing once. The CDR3 runs to 17 residues. With 5 bases clipped from V and 4 bases from J, the junction kept 11 bases outside the gene matches. Looked up from germline, CDR1 is SEHNR and CDR2 is FQNEAQ (reference sequence).

This specimen consisted of PBMCs from the stem cell graft donor, obtained from the stem cell graft. This TCR was recovered from a human donor who donated a stem cell graft to a child with aplastic anemia. The rearrangement uses TRBV7-9 and TRBJ1-2, with 12 bases fitting TRBD1. CDR3 sequence reads: CASSQGQGATKSYGYTF. CDR3 nucleotide sequence: TGTGCCAGCAGCCAGGGACAGGGGGCTACTAAGAGCTATGGCTACACCTTC. The full variable domain, rest sourced from reference TRBV7-9 and TRBJ1-2, is DTGVSQNPRHKITKRGQNVTFRCDPISEHNRLYWYRQTLGQGPEFLTYFQNEAQLEKSRLLSDRFSAERPKGSFSTLEIQRTEQGDSAMYLCASSQGQGATKSYGYTFGSGTRLTVV.